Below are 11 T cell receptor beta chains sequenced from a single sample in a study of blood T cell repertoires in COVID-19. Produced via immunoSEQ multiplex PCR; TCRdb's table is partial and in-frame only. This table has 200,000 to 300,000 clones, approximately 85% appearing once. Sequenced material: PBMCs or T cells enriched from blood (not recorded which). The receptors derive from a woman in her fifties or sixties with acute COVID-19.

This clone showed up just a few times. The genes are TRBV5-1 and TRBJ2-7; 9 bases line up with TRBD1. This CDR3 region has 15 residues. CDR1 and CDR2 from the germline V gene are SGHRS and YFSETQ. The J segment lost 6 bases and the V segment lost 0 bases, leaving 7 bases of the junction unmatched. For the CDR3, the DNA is TGCGCCAGCAGCTTGGCCACGGGACAGGGTACCGAGCAGTACTTC. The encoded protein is CASSLATGQGTEQYF.

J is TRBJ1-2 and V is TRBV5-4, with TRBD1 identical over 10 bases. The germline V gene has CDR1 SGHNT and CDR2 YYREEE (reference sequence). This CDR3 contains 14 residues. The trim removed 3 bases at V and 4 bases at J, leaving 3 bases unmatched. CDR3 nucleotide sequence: TGTGCCAGCAGCTCGGGACAGGGGTTCTATGGCTACACCTTC. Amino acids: CASSSGQGFYGYTF.

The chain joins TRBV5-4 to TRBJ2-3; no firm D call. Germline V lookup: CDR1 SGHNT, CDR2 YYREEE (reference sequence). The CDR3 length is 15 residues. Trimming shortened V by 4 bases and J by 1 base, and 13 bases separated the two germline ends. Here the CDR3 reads CASSLTFQGTDTQYF. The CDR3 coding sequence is TGTGCCAGCAGCCTGACTTTTCAAGGCACAGATACGCAGTATTTT.

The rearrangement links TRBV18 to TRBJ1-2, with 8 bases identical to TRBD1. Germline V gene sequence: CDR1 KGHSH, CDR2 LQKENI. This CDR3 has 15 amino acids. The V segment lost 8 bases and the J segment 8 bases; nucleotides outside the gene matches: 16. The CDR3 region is CASEETGTGSSGYTF. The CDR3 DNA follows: TGTGCCAGCGAAGAAACCGGGACAGGCTCCTCCGGCTACACCTTC.

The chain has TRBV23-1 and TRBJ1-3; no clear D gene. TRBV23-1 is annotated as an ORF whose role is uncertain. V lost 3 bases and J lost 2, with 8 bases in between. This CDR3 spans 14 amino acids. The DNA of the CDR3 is TGCGCCAGCAGTCATGAGGTCCCTGGAAACACCATATATTTT. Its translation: CASSHEVPGNTIYF.

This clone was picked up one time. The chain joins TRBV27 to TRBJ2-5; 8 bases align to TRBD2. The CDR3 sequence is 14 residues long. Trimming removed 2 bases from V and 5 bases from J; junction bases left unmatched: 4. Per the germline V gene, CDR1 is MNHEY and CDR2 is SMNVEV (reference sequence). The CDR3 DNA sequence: TGTGCCAGCAGTTTACGTCGCGGGGGGGAGACCCAGTACTTC. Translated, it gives CASSLRRGGETQYF.

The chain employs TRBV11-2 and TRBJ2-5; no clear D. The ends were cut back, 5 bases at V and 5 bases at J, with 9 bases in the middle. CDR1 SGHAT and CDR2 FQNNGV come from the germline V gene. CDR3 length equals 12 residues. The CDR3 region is CASSTVAETQYF. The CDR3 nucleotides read TGTGCCAGCAGCACCGTTGCGGAGACCCAGTACTTC.

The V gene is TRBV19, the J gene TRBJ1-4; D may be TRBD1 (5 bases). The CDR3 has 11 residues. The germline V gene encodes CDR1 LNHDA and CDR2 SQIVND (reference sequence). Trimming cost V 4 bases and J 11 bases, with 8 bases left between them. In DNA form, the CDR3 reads TGTGCCAGTAGTACTGGGACTAAACTGTTTTTT. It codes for CASSTGTKLFF.

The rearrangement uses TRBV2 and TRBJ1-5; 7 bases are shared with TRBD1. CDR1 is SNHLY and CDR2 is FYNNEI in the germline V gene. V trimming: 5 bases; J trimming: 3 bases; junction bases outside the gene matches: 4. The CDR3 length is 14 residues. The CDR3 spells CASSSGTANQPQHF. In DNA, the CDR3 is TGTGCCAGCAGTTCCGGGACAGCCAATCAGCCCCAGCATTTT.

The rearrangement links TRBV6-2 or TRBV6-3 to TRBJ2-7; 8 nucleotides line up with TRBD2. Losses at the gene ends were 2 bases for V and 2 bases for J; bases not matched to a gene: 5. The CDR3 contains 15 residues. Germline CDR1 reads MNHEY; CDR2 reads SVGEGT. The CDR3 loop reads CASSYGSGGPYEQYF. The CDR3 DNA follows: TGTGCCAGCAGTTACGGGTCGGGGGGGCCCTACGAGCAGTACTTC.

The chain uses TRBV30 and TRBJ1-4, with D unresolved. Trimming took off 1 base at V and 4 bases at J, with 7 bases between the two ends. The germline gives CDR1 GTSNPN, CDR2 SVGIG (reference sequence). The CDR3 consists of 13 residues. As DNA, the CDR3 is TGTGCCTGGAGTGGGAGAAATAATGAAAAACTGTTTTTT. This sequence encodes CAWSGRNNEKLFF.